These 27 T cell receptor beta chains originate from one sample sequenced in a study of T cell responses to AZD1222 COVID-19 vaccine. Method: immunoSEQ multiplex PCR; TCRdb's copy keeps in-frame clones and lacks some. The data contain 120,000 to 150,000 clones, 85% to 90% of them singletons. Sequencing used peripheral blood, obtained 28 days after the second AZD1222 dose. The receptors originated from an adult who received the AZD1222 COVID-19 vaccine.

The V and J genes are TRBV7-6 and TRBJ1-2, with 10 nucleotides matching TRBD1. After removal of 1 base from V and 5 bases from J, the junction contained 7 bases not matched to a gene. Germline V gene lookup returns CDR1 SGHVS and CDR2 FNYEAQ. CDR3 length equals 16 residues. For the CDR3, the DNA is TGTGCCAGCAGCTTAGGCGCAGGACAGGGGGGATATGGCTACACCTTC. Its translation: CASSLGAGQGGYGYTF.

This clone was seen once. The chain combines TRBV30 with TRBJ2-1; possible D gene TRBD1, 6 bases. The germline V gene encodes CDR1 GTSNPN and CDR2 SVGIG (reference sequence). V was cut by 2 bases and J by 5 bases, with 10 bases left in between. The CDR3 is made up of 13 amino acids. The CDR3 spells CAWSRGSDNEQFF. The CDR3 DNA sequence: TGTGCCTGGAGTAGGGGGTCGGACAATGAGCAGTTCTTC.

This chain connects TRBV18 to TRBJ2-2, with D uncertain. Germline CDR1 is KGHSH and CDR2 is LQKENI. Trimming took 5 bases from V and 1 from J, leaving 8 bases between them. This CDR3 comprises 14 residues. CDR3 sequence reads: CASSARQNTGELFF. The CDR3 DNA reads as TGTGCCAGCTCAGCTAGACAGAACACCGGGGAGCTGTTTTTT.

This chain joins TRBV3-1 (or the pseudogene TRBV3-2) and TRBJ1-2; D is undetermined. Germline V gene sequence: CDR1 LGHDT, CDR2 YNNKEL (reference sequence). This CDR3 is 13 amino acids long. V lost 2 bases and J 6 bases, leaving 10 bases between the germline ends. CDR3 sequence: CASSQTGYDGYTF. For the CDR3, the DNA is TGTGCCAGCAGCCAAACGGGGTATGATGGCTACACCTTC.

In DNA, the CDR3 is TGTGCCACCAGTGGGGGTGGGGCCGAAGAGACCCAGTACTTC. This sequence encodes CATSGGGAEETQYF. The rearrangement joins TRBV24-1 to TRBJ2-5; D possibly corresponds to TRBD1 (5 bases). V was cut by 5 bases and J by 3 bases, with 12 bases left in between. Per the germline V gene, CDR1 is KGHDR and CDR2 is SFDVKD. CDR3 length: 14 residues.

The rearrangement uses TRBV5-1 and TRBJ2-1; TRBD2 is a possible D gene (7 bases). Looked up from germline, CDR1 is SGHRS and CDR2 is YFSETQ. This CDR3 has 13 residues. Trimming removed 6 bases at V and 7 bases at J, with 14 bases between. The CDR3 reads CASTRGGENEQFF. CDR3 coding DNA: TGCGCCAGCACCAGGGGAGGGGAAAATGAGCAGTTCTTC. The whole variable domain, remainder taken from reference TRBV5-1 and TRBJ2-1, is KAGVTQTPRYLIKTRGQQVTLSCSPISGHRSVSWYQQTPGQGLQFLFEYFSETQRNKGNFPGRFSGRQFSNSRSEMNVSTLELGDSALYLCASTRGGENEQFFGPGTRLTVL.

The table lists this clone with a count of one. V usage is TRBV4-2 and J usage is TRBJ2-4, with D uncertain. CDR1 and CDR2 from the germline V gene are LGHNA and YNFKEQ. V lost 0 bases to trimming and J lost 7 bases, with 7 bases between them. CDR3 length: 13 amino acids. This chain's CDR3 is CASSQDRSNIQYF. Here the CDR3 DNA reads TGTGCCAGCAGCCAAGACAGGTCGAACATTCAGTACTTC.

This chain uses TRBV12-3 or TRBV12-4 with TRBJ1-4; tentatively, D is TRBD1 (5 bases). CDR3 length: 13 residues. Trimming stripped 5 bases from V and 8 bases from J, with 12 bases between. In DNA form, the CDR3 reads TGTGCCAGCAGTGGGGACCGTGGGGAAAAACTGTTTTTT. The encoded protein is CASSGDRGEKLFF.

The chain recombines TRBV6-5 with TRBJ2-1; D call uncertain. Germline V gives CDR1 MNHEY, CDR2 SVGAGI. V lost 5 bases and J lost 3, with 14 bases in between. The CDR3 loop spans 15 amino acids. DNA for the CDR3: TGTGCCAGCAGTCTCGTCTGGGCTGGCTACAATGAGCAGTTCTTC. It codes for CASSLVWAGYNEQFF.

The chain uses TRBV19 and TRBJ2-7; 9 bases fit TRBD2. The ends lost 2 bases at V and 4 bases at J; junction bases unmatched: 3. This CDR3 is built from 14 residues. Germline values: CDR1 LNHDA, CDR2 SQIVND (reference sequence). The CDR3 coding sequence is TGTGCCAGTAGTATAAGTAGCGGGGGTTACGAGCAGTACTTC. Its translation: CASSISSGGYEQYF. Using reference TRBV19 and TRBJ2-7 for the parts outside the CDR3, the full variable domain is DGGITQSPKYLFRKEGQNVTLSCEQNLNHDAMYWYRQDPGQGLRLIYYSQIVNDFQKGDIAEGYSVSREKKESFPLTVTSAQKNPTAFYLCASSISSGGYEQYFGPGTRLTVT.

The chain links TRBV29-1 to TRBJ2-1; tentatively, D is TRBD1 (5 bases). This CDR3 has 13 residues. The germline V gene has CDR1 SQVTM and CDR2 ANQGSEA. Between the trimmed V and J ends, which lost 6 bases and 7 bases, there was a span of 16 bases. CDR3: CSVGGQLGNEQFF. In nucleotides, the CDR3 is TGCAGCGTCGGTGGACAACTTGGGAATGAGCAGTTCTTC.

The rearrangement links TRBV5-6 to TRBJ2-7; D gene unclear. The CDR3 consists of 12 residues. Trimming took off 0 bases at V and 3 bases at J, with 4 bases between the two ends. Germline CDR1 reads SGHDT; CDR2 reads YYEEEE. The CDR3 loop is CASSLGRYEQYF. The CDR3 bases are TGTGCCAGCAGCTTGGGGCGCTACGAGCAGTACTTC.

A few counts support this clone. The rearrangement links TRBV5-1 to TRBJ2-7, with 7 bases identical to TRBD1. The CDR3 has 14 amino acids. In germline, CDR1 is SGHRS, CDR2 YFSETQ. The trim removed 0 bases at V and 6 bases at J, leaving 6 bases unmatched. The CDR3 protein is CASSLGATGAEQYF. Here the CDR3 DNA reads TGCGCCAGCAGCTTGGGGGCCACAGGGGCCGAGCAGTACTTC.

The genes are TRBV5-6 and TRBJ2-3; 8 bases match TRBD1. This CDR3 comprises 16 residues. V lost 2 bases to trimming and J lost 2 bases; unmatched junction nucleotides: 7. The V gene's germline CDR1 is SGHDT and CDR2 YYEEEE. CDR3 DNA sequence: TGTGCCAGCAGCTTCCCAGGGACAGGTCCCACAGATACGCAGTATTTT. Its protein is CASSFPGTGPTDTQYF.

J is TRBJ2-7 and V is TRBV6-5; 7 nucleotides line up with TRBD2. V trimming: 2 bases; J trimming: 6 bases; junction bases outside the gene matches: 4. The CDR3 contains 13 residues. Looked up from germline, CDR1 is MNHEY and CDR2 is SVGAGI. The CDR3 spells CASSYHTGGEQYF. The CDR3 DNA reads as TGTGCCAGCAGTTACCATACGGGGGGCGAGCAGTACTTC.

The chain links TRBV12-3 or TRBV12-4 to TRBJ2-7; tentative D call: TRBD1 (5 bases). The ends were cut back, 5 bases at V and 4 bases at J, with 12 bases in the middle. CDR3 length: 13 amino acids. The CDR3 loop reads CASSLTDKYEQYF. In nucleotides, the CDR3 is TGTGCCAGCAGTCTGACAGACAAATACGAGCAGTACTTC.

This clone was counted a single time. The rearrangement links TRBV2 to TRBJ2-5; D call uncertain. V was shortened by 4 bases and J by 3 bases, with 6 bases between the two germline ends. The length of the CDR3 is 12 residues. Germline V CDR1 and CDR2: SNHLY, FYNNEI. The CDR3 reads CASSALEETQYF. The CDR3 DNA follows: TGTGCCAGCAGTGCCTTAGAAGAGACCCAGTACTTC.

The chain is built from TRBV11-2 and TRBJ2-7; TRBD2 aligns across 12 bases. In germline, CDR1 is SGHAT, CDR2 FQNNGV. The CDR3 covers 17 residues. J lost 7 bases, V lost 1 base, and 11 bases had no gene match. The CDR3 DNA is TGTGCCAGCAGCTTAGTGGCTAGCGGGAGGGCTTTGGGGGAGCAGTACTTC. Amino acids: CASSLVASGRALGEQYF.

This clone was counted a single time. In DNA form, the CDR3 reads TGTGCCAGCACGGGGGCTGAGGCTGAAGCTTTCTTT. This translates into CASTGAEAEAFF. The chain uses TRBV3-1 (or the pseudogene TRBV3-2) and TRBJ1-1; the D gene is possibly TRBD1 (6 bases). Germline lookup yields CDR1 LGHDT and CDR2 YNNKEL (reference sequence). Trimming took off 7 bases at V and 6 bases at J, with 12 bases between the two ends. This CDR3 is 12 amino acids long.

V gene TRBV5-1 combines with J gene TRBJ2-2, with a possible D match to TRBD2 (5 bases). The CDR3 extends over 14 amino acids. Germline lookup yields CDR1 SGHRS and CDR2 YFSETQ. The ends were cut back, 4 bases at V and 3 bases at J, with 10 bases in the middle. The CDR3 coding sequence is TGCGCCAGCAGCCCGCTCGGGGACACCGGGGAGCTGTTTTTT. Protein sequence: CASSPLGDTGELFF.

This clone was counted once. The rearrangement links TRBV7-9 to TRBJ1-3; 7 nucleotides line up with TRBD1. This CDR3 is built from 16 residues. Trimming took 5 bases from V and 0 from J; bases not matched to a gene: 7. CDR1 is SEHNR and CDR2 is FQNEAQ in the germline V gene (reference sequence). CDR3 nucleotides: TGTGCCAGCAGCGCGGTAGGGGGCGACTCTGGAAACACCATATATTTT. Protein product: CASSAVGGDSGNTIYF.

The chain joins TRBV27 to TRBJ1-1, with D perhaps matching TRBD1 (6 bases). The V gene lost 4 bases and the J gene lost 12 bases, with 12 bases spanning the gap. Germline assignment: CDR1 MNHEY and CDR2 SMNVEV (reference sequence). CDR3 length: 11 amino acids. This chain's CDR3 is CASSSGAGTFF. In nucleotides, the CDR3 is TGTGCCAGCAGTTCGGGGGCAGGGACTTTCTTT.

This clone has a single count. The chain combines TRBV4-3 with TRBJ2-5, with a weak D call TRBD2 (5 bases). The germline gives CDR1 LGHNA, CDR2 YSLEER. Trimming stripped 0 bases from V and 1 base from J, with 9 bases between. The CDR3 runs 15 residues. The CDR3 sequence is CASSQDRDFQETQYF. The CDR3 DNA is TGCGCCAGCAGCCAAGATCGGGATTTCCAAGAGACCCAGTACTTC.

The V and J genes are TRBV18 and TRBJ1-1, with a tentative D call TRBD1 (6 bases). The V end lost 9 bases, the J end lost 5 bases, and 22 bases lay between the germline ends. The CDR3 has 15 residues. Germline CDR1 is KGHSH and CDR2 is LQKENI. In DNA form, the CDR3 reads TGTGCCAGTCAGGAAGGGGGTGAAGGGGTTACTGAAGCTTTCTTT. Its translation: CASQEGGEGVTEAFF.

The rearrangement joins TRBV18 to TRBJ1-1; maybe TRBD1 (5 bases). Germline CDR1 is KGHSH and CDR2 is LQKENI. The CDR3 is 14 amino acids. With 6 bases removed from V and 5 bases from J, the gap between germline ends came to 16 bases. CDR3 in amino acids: CASSREDTLTEAFF. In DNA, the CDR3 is TGTGCCAGCTCTCGAGAGGACACGTTGACTGAAGCTTTCTTT.

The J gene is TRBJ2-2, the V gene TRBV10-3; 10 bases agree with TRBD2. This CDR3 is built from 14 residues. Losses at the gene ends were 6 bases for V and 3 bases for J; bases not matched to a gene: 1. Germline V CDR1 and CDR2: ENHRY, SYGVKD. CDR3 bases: TGTGCCATCAGCAGCGGGGGGGACACCGGGGAGCTGTTTTTT. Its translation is CAISSGGDTGELFF.

CDR3 residues: CSATYNWRNTEAFF. CDR3 DNA: TGCAGCGCTACTTACAACTGGAGGAACACTGAAGCTTTCTTT. The chain recombines TRBV29-1 with TRBJ1-1; D not certain. This CDR3 comprises 14 residues. From germline, CDR1 is SQVTM and CDR2 ANQGSEA. V lost 7 bases and J 1 base, leaving 16 bases between the germline ends.